The 24 T cell receptor beta chains below were found in one sample sequenced in a study of long-term antiretroviral therapy in people with HIV. Assay version v3.0 of immunoSEQ was used, and it was run at survey level. Sequencing used immunoSEQ multiplex PCR; TCRdb keeps in-frame clones, though not all of them. Among over 30,000 clones listed, roughly 77% were seen once. The source material was unsorted PBMCs, sampled 1.9 years after starting antiretroviral therapy. The receptors here all came from a man between 18 and 35 years old with HIV.

V gene TRBV29-1 combines with J gene TRBJ1-5, with D tentatively TRBD1 (6 bases). Between the trimmed V and J ends, which lost 7 bases and 2 bases, there was a span of 15 bases. This CDR3 is built from 14 residues. CDR1 SQVTM and CDR2 ANQGSEA come from the germline V gene. The CDR3 nucleotides read TGCAGCGCACAGGGTTTGGGCGGCAATCAGCCCCAGCATTTT. This translates into CSAQGLGGNQPQHF.

The chain has TRBV27 and TRBJ2-7; D uncertain. From germline, CDR1 is MNHEY and CDR2 SMNVEV (reference sequence). The V and J ends lost 7 bases and 6 bases respectively, with 19 bases between them. The CDR3 is 14 amino acids. The CDR3 loop reads CASNRVARSGEQYF. The DNA of the CDR3 is TGTGCCAGCAATCGGGTGGCAAGATCCGGCGAGCAGTACTTC.

The chain combines TRBV11-2 with TRBJ1-4, with TRBD1 identical over 7 bases. From germline, CDR1 is SGHAT and CDR2 FQNNGV. Trimming at V came to 5 bases and at J to 3 bases, leaving 3 bases not matched to a gene. This CDR3 comprises 14 residues. The CDR3 is CASSATGPNEKLFF. Written as DNA, the CDR3 is TGTGCCAGCAGCGCGACAGGGCCTAATGAAAAACTGTTTTTT.

The gene calls are TRBV5-1 and TRBJ2-5; D could derive from TRBD1 or TRBD2 (5 bases each). CDR1 SGHRS and CDR2 YFSETQ come from the germline V gene. CDR3 length equals 14 residues. Trimming cost V 4 bases and J 4 bases, with 14 bases left between them. The CDR3 loop reads CASSPTGPSETQYF. The CDR3, as DNA: TGCGCCAGCAGCCCCACGGGGCCTTCAGAGACCCAGTACTTC.

This clone was seen a single time. The chain employs TRBV7-6 and TRBJ2-1, with D tentatively TRBD1 (6 bases). Germline-derived CDR1 and CDR2 are SGHVS and FNYEAQ. V lost 8 bases and J lost 7, with 15 bases in between. There are 13 residues in the CDR3. The CDR3 region has the DNA TGTGCCAGCGGCACAGGGATCTTTAATGAGCAGTTCTTC. Protein sequence: CASGTGIFNEQFF.

The chain combines TRBV9 with TRBJ2-1; unclear D gene. The CDR3 covers 17 residues. CDR1 is SGDLS, CDR2 YYNGEE, per germline. V was pared by 0 bases and J by 4 bases, with 17 bases between. The CDR3 DNA is TGTGCCAGCAGCGTAGCTACGGACCCTCCCATTTACAATGAGCAGTTCTTC. This encodes CASSVATDPPIYNEQFF.

This chain links TRBV7-2 with TRBJ1-2; D is possibly TRBD1 (6 bases). There are 15 residues in the CDR3. With 1 base removed from V and 4 bases from J, the gap between germline ends came to 13 bases. Germline CDR1 and CDR2: SGHTA and FQGNSA. CDR3 in DNA: TGTGCCAGCAGCTTAGAGGACAGTTTCTTCTATGGCTACACCTTC. Protein: CASSLEDSFFYGYTF. Supplemented by reference TRBV7-2 and TRBJ1-2, the full variable domain reads GAGVSQSPSNKVTEKGKDVELRCDPISGHTALYWYRQSLGQGLEFLIYFQGNSAPDKSGLPSDRFSAERTGGSVSTLTIQRTQQEDSAVYLCASSLEDSFFYGYTFGSGTRLTVV.

This chain connects TRBV11-3 to TRBJ1-1; D is uncertain. Germline CDR1 is SGHNT and CDR2 is YENEEA. V was pared by 3 bases and J by 0 bases, with 5 bases between. The CDR3 loop spans 13 amino acids. The CDR3 is CASSFRVNTEAFF. DNA of the CDR3: TGTGCCAGCAGCTTTAGGGTGAACACTGAAGCTTTCTTT.

The rearrangement uses TRBV12-5 and TRBJ1-2; TRBD1 might be the D (6 bases). This CDR3 region has 12 residues. Trimming removed 6 bases at V and 9 bases at J, with 14 bases between. Germline CDR1 is LGHNT and CDR2 is FRNRAP. CDR3 residues: CASGRTADSYTF. The CDR3, as DNA: TGTGCTAGTGGCAGGACAGCTGATAGCTACACCTTC.

This rearrangement joins TRBV5-6 to TRBJ1-1, with D unclear. V was clipped by 4 bases and J by 1 base, with 11 bases between them. From germline, CDR1 is SGHDT and CDR2 YYEEEE. The CDR3 is made up of 14 amino acids. The CDR3 loop reads CASSPWTGNTEAFF. DNA of the CDR3: TGTGCCAGCAGCCCATGGACGGGGAACACTGAAGCTTTCTTT.

This chain links TRBV9 with TRBJ1-1, with D perhaps TRBD1 (6 bases). CDR1 is SGDLS and CDR2 is YYNGEE in the germline V gene. Trimming pared 4 bases from V and 1 base from J, leaving 14 bases between. The CDR3 totals 15 residues. This CDR3 reads CASSPYRAPNTEAFF. CDR3 coding DNA: TGTGCCAGCAGCCCCTACAGGGCCCCGAACACTGAAGCTTTCTTT.

In this sample, this clone turned up a few times. The chain is built from TRBV6-6 and TRBJ2-3; D is undetermined. The CDR3 is made up of 11 amino acids. With 4 bases removed from V and 4 bases from J, the gap between germline ends came to 3 bases. CDR1 is MNHNY, CDR2 SVGAGI, per germline (reference sequence). The CDR3 nucleotides are TGTGCCAGCAGTTTCTCAGATACGCAGTATTTT. It translates to CASSFSDTQYF.

This clone is a singleton in its sample. This chain links TRBV6-5 with TRBJ1-1; the match to TRBD1 covers 9 bases. Germline V gene sequence: CDR1 MNHEY, CDR2 SVGAGI. V trimming: 5 bases; J trimming: 11 bases; junction bases outside the gene matches: 12. The CDR3 is 14 residues long. As DNA, the CDR3 is TGTGCCAGCAGTCCACCTATAGGACAGGGGATGGCTTTCTTT. It codes for CASSPPIGQGMAFF.

V and J are TRBV7-8 and TRBJ1-1; possibly TRBD1 for D (6 bases). Trimming stripped 5 bases from V and 0 bases from J, with 16 bases between. This CDR3 has 16 residues. Germline V gives CDR1 SGHVS, CDR2 FQNEAQ. The CDR3 loop is CASSVGWDTLNTEAFF. The DNA of the CDR3 is TGTGCCAGCAGCGTAGGATGGGACACCTTGAACACTGAAGCTTTCTTT.

This clone turned up a few times. The CDR3 loop reads CASRTGQGNSPLHF. CDR3 sequence (DNA): TGTGCCAGCAGGACTGGACAGGGGAATTCACCCCTCCACTTT. The V call is TRBV28, the J call TRBJ1-6; 9 nucleotides match TRBD1. This CDR3 has 14 residues. Germline-derived CDR1 and CDR2 are MDHEN and SYDVKM. J lost 7 bases, V lost 6 bases, and 4 bases had no gene match.

The chain uses TRBV28 and TRBJ2-7; 9 bases line up with TRBD1. Germline CDR1 reads MDHEN; CDR2 reads SYDVKM. CDR3 length: 16 residues. V shed 6 bases, J shed 2 bases, and the junction held 11 bases outside the gene matches. This CDR3 reads CASSPNQGTGTYEQYF. CDR3 bases: TGTGCCAGCAGCCCTAACCAGGGGACAGGGACCTACGAGCAGTACTTC.

This rearrangement joins TRBV7-8 to TRBJ2-3; D tentatively fits TRBD1 or TRBD2 (5 bases each). The germline V and J ends were trimmed by 7 bases and 5 bases, with 19 bases remaining between them. The germline CDR1 and CDR2 sequences are SGHVS and FQNEAQ. The CDR3 contains 15 residues. CDR3 protein: CASNRLEGTGDTQYF. CDR3 nucleotides: TGTGCCAGCAACCGCCTCGAAGGGACCGGAGATACGCAGTATTTT.

This chain uses TRBV5-1 with TRBJ2-3; D gene unclear. V was shortened by 0 bases and J by 0 bases, with 8 bases between the two germline ends. In germline, CDR1 is SGHRS, CDR2 YFSETQ. The CDR3 consists of 15 residues. CDR3 in DNA: TGCGCCAGCAGCTTGGATGTAGCTAGCACAGATACGCAGTATTTT. This codes for CASSLDVASTDTQYF.

CDR3 sequence: CASSIPSGDTQYF. The CDR3 DNA is TGTGCCAGTAGTATCCCCTCAGGGGATACGCAGTATTTT. The gene calls are TRBV19 and TRBJ2-3; D is perhaps TRBD1 (5 bases). CDR1 and CDR2 from the germline V gene are LNHDA and SQIVND (reference sequence). V shed 3 bases and J shed 6 bases, with 10 bases lying between them. This CDR3 comprises 13 residues.

This chain joins TRBV6-5 and TRBJ1-2; 7 positions agree with TRBD1. This CDR3 region has 13 residues. CDR1 and CDR2 (germline): MNHEY, SVGAGI. V was clipped by 6 bases and J by 6 bases; unmatched bases: 7. CDR3 region: CASRKHGTDGYTF. DNA for the CDR3: TGTGCCAGCAGGAAGCACGGGACAGATGGCTACACCTTC.

The chain combines TRBV7-8 with TRBJ1-5; D is undetermined. Trimming pared 5 bases from V and 7 bases from J, leaving 15 bases between. This CDR3 is built from 14 residues. CDR1 and CDR2 from the germline V gene are SGHVS and FQNEAQ. Here the CDR3 DNA reads TGTGCCAGCAGCCTGGAGGGTAAACGCCAGCCCCAGCATTTT. Protein sequence: CASSLEGKRQPQHF.

This chain links TRBV15 with TRBJ2-2; D gene ambiguous. Between the trimmed V and J ends, which lost 1 base and 1 base, there was a span of 7 bases. Germline V gene sequence: CDR1 LNHNV, CDR2 YYDKDF (reference sequence). The CDR3 has 15 amino acids. The CDR3 nucleotides read TGTGCCACCAGCAGAGCAATGGGGAACACCGGGGAGCTGTTTTTT. This sequence encodes CATSRAMGNTGELFF.

This clone was found once. This chain joins TRBV14 and TRBJ1-2, with D uncertain. The germline V gene encodes CDR1 SGHDN and CDR2 FVKESK. The CDR3 spans 15 residues. V shed 1 base and J shed 0 bases, with 9 bases lying between them. In DNA, the CDR3 is TGTGCCAGCAGCCAAGTTTCGGAATCTAACTATGGCTACACCTTC. This encodes CASSQVSESNYGYTF.

This chain uses TRBV6-4 with TRBJ2-3; TRBD1 matches 7 bases. The CDR3 runs 15 residues. The junction had 4 bases not matched to a gene; V was cut back by 0 bases and J by 4 bases. Germline V gene data show CDR1 as MRHNA and CDR2 as SNTAGT. For the CDR3, the DNA is TGTGCCAGCAGTGACTCGAGGCAGGGGGCAGATACGCAGTATTTT. Translating gives CASSDSRQGADTQYF.